These 20 T cell receptor beta chains share one sample of origin, sequenced in a study of blood T cell repertoires in COVID-19. Here immunoSEQ multiplex PCR was the method, and the copy in TCRdb shows in-frame clones only, minus some. This table has about 320,000 clones, 85% appearing once. The specimen was PBMCs or T cells enriched from blood (not recorded which). Source of these receptors: a woman aged 30 to 39 who had been exposed to COVID-19.

This chain uses TRBV28 with TRBJ1-4; D remains ambiguous. The CDR3 is 18 amino acids. With 5 bases removed from V and 5 bases from J, the gap between germline ends came to 24 bases. Germline CDR1 and CDR2: MDHEN and SYDVKM. This chain's CDR3 is CASSPPIPRGFANEKLFF. Written as DNA, the CDR3 is TGTGCCAGCAGTCCCCCCATTCCACGGGGATTTGCGAATGAAAAACTGTTTTTT. The full variable domain, its missing parts supplied by reference TRBV28 and TRBJ1-4, is DVKVTQSSRYLVKRTGEKVFLECVQDMDHENMFWYRQDPGLGLRLIYFSYDVKMKEKGDIPEGYSVSREKKERFSLILESASTNQTSMYLCASSPPIPRGFANEKLFFGSGTQLSVL.

V gene TRBV30 combines with J gene TRBJ1-1, with D possibly TRBD1 on 5 matching bases. Germline V CDR1 and CDR2: GTSNPN, SVGIG (reference sequence). V was shortened by 8 bases and J by 6 bases, with 13 bases between the two germline ends. There are 11 residues in the CDR3. The CDR3 sequence: CAGQGIPEAFF. The CDR3 DNA sequence: TGTGCCGGCCAGGGTATACCTGAAGCTTTCTTT.

The chain recombines TRBV9 with TRBJ2-3; D might be TRBD2 (5 bases). The CDR3 runs to 14 residues. The germline V gene encodes CDR1 SGDLS and CDR2 YYNGEE. Deletions cut 2 bases from V and 0 bases from J, with 7 bases between. The DNA of the CDR3 is TGTGCCAGCAGCGTCGGGGATAGCACAGATACGCAGTATTTT. Amino acid sequence: CASSVGDSTDTQYF.

This clone showed up just a few times. This rearrangement joins TRBV4-2 to TRBJ1-1; 11 nucleotides align to TRBD1. J lost 5 bases, V lost 4 bases, and 3 bases had no gene match. CDR3 length equals 14 residues. Germline assignment: CDR1 LGHNA and CDR2 YNFKEQ. As DNA, the CDR3 is TGTGCCAGCAGCCTGGACAGGGGGCGAACTGAAGCTTTCTTT. It translates to CASSLDRGRTEAFF.

This clone has a handful of counts. The genes are TRBV7-8 and TRBJ2-5, with D possibly matching TRBD2 (5 bases). Trimming removed 5 bases from V and 2 bases from J, with 18 bases in between. This CDR3 comprises 16 residues. Germline V gene lookup returns CDR1 SGHVS and CDR2 FQNEAQ. CDR3 in amino acids: CASSTRAAPGQETQYF. CDR3 coding DNA: TGTGCCAGCAGCACCCGAGCTGCACCGGGGCAAGAGACCCAGTACTTC.

This clone appeared a single time. The gene calls are TRBV9 and TRBJ2-1; 11 nucleotides line up with TRBD2. The CDR3 extends over 18 amino acids. Germline-derived CDR1 and CDR2 are SGDLS and YYNGEE. The ends lost 3 bases at V and 9 bases at J; junction bases unmatched: 17. The CDR3 region has the DNA TGTGCCAGCAGCGCTAGTCGTAGCGGGGGGGCCTTAGTCAGTGAGCAGTTCTTC. Amino acids: CASSASRSGGALVSEQFF.

This clone was seen just once. The rearrangement joins TRBV25-1 to TRBJ2-7; tentatively, D is TRBD2 (6 bases). Trimming took 4 bases from V and 3 from J, leaving 13 bases between them. The CDR3 runs 14 residues. Germline CDR1 MGHDK, CDR2 SYGVNS. The CDR3 spells CASSALASDYEQYF. In DNA form, the CDR3 reads TGTGCCAGCAGTGCCCTCGCTAGCGACTACGAGCAGTACTTC.

The V and J genes are TRBV3-1 (or the pseudogene TRBV3-2) and TRBJ2-1; D gene unclear. This CDR3 has 11 residues. Germline V gene lookup returns CDR1 LGHDT and CDR2 YNNKEL (reference sequence). Trimming cost V 1 base and J 9 bases, with 4 bases left between them. In DNA form, the CDR3 reads TGTGCCAGCAGCCAAGTGAGTGAGCAGTTCTTC. This gives the protein CASSQVSEQFF.

V usage is TRBV11-3 and J usage is TRBJ2-7, with unresolved D. In germline, CDR1 is SGHNT, CDR2 YENEEA. Trimming took off 4 bases at V and 4 bases at J, with 11 bases between the two ends. This CDR3 contains 13 residues. The CDR3 coding sequence is TGTGCCAGCAGCTCAGGAATTTCGTACGAGCAGTACTTC. Protein product: CASSSGISYEQYF.

This CDR3 reads CASSDLSTDYGYTF. In DNA form, the CDR3 reads TGTGCCAGCAGTGATTTGAGTACAGACTATGGCTACACCTTC. This rearrangement joins TRBV6-1 to TRBJ1-2; no reliable D call. V was trimmed by 3 bases and J by 3 bases, leaving 11 bases between them. The germline gives CDR1 MNHNS, CDR2 SASEGT. The CDR3 extends over 14 amino acids.

The rearrangement uses TRBV28 and TRBJ1-4; 8 bases line up with TRBD1. CDR3 length equals 15 residues. The germline CDR1 and CDR2 sequences are MDHEN and SYDVKM. Unmatched junction bases numbered 4, after V lost 4 bases and J lost 3 bases. The CDR3 reads CASSYDRGPNEKLFF. The CDR3 DNA follows: TGTGCCAGCAGTTACGACAGGGGTCCTAATGAAAAACTGTTTTTT.

The genes are TRBV30 and TRBJ1-2, with a tentative D call TRBD1 (5 bases). This CDR3 spans 14 amino acids. CDR1 and CDR2 from the germline V gene are GTSNPN and SVGIG (reference sequence). Trimming cost V 0 bases and J 5 bases, with 13 bases left between them. CDR3 coding DNA: TGTGCCTGGAGTGTTGAGGCAGGGAAATATGGCTACACCTTC. Residues: CAWSVEAGKYGYTF.

This clone was counted a few times. The chain employs TRBV5-5 and TRBJ1-1, with 7 bases that match TRBD1. Germline values: CDR1 SGHKS, CDR2 YYEKEE (reference sequence). V lost 2 bases and J lost 4; bases outside the gene matches: 11. This CDR3 contains 16 residues. This chain's CDR3 is CASSLTLGRGATEAFF. DNA for the CDR3: TGTGCCAGCAGCTTAACCCTCGGCAGGGGGGCCACTGAAGCTTTCTTT. Drawing the rest from reference TRBV5-5 and TRBJ1-1, the complete variable domain is DAGVTQSPTHLIKTRGQQVTLRCSPISGHKSVSWYQQVLGQGPQFIFQYYEKEERGRGNFPDRFSARQFPNYSSELNVNALLLGDSALYLCASSLTLGRGATEAFFGQGTRLTVV.

The chain is built from TRBV5-6 and TRBJ1-1; D remains ambiguous. Germline loops: CDR1 SGHDT, CDR2 YYEEEE. Trimming cost V 4 bases and J 5 bases, with 15 bases left between them. The CDR3 consists of 14 residues. This chain's CDR3 is CASSEEWVRTEAFF. The CDR3 DNA is TGTGCCAGCAGCGAGGAGTGGGTGAGGACTGAAGCTTTCTTT.

This clone came up a few times. The chain couples TRBV28 to TRBJ1-1, with TRBD1 matching over 7 bases. This CDR3 has 12 amino acids. Trimming took 7 bases from V and 5 from J; bases not matched to a gene: 4. Germline lookup yields CDR1 MDHEN and CDR2 SYDVKM. The CDR3 nucleotides are TGTGCCAGCATGACAGGGAGGACTGAAGCTTTCTTT. Translating it yields CASMTGRTEAFF.

V usage is TRBV9 and J usage is TRBJ2-2; D is possibly TRBD1 (5 bases). From germline, CDR1 is SGDLS and CDR2 YYNGEE. Trimming removed 1 base at V and 0 bases at J, with 10 bases between. This CDR3 comprises 16 residues. The CDR3 DNA reads TGTGCCAGCAGCGTAAGTACAGGACCGAACACCGGGGAGCTGTTTTTT. This translates into CASSVSTGPNTGELFF.

The rearrangement uses TRBV7-9 and TRBJ2-7, with TRBD1 matching over 10 bases. Germline CDR1 is SEHNR and CDR2 is FQNEAQ (reference sequence). The trim removed 5 bases at V and 2 bases at J, leaving 6 bases unmatched. The CDR3 covers 15 residues. CDR3 in amino acids: CASSAGGQGAYEQYF. CDR3 DNA: TGTGCCAGCAGCGCAGGCGGACAGGGGGCCTACGAGCAGTACTTC.

The chain recombines TRBV5-8 with TRBJ1-5; D possibly corresponds to TRBD1 (6 bases). This CDR3 region has 15 residues. Germline CDR1 reads SGHTS; CDR2 reads YDEGEE. V gave up 0 bases and J gave up 6 bases, with 13 bases separating them. Here the CDR3 reads CASSLARQGSQPQHF. The DNA for the CDR3 is TGTGCCAGCAGCTTGGCTCGCCAGGGGAGTCAGCCCCAGCATTTT.

This chain links TRBV27 with TRBJ1-4; 7 bases align to TRBD1. The CDR3 has 16 amino acids. CDR1 and CDR2 from the germline V gene are MNHEY and SMNVEV (reference sequence). J gave up 7 bases and V 3 bases, and 11 bases lay outside the gene matches. This chain's CDR3 is CASSLRLQGDSEKLFF. CDR3 DNA: TGTGCCAGCAGTTTGAGGCTTCAGGGGGATTCTGAAAAACTGTTTTTT.

This clone was counted a few times. The chain carries TRBV11-3 and TRBJ2-5; a possible D gene is TRBD1 (6 bases). The CDR3 is made up of 13 amino acids. Between the trimmed V and J ends, which lost 4 bases and 3 bases, there was a span of 9 bases. Germline lookup yields CDR1 SGHNT and CDR2 YENEEA. Written as DNA, the CDR3 is TGTGCCAGCAGCTCCGGACAGAAAGAGACCCAGTACTTC. It translates to CASSSGQKETQYF.